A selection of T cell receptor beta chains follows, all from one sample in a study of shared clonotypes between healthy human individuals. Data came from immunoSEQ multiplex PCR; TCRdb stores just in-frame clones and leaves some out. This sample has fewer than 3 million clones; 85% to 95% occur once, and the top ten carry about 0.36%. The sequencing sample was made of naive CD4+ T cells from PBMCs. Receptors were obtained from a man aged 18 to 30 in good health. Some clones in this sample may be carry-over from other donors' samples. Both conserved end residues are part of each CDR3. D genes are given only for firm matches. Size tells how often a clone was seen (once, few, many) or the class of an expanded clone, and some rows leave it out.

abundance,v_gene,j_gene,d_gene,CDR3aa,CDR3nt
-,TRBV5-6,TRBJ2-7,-,CASRIRGSSYEQYF,TGTGCCAGCAGAATAAGGGGGAGCTCCTACGAGCAGTACTTC
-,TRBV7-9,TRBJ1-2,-,CASSPSILQTPRGYTF,TGTGCCAGCAGCCCCAGTATCCTTCAAACCCCCCGGGGCTACACCTTC
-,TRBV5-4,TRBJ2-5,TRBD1,CASSLGDRGQETQYF,TGTGCCAGCAGCTTGGGGGACAGGGGGCAAGAGACCCAGTACTTC
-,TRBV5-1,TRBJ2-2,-,CASSLEAGAVGELFF,TGCGCCAGCAGCTTGGAAGCAGGCGCGGTCGGGGAGCTGTTTTTT
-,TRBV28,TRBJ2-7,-,CASSLYGGPYEQYF,TGTGCCAGCAGTTTATATGGCGGACCATACGAGCAGTACTTC
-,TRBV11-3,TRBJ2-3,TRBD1,CASSRGQSSTDTQYF,TGTGCCAGCAGCAGGGGACAGTCTAGCACAGATACGCAGTATTTT
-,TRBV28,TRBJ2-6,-,CASSSYKGGSGANVLTF,TGTGCCAGCAGTTCGTACAAGGGGGGCTCTGGGGCCAACGTCCTGACTTTC
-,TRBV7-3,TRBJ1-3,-,CASSFASGNTIYF,TGTGCCAGCAGCTTCGCGAGCGGAAACACCATATATTTT
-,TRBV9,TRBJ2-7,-,CASSGGVGDEQYF,TGTGCCAGCAGCGGGGGCGTAGGGGACGAGCAGTACTTC
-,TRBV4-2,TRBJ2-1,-,CASSRGTSYNEQFF,TGTGCCAGCAGCCGCGGGACTTCCTACAATGAGCAGTTCTTC
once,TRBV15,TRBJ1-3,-,CATSRDPANTIYF,TGTGCCACCAGCAGAGATCCAGCGAACACCATATATTTT
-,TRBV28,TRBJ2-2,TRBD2,CASSLGLAGAGELFF,TGTGCCAGCAGTTTAGGACTAGCGGGAGCCGGGGAGCTGTTTTTT
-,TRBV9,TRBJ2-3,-,CASSPRGDTQYF,TGTGCCAGCAGCCCAAGAGGGGATACGCAGTATTTT
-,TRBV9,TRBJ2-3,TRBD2,CASSVEPAGGTDTQYF,TGTGCCAGCAGCGTAGAGCCAGCGGGAGGAACGGATACGCAGTATTTT
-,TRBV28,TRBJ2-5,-,CASRMGGGAQETQYF,TGTGCCAGCAGGATGGGAGGGGGTGCCCAAGAGACCCAGTACTTC
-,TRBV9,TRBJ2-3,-,CASSGRGTDTQYF,TGTGCCAGCAGCGGGAGAGGGACAGATACGCAGTATTTT
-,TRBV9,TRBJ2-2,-,CASSVGRGPGELFF,TGTGCCAGCAGCGTAGGCAGGGGACCCGGGGAGCTGTTTTTT
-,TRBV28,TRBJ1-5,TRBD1,CASSATDRGQPQHF,TGTGCCAGCAGTGCAACGGACAGGGGTCAGCCCCAGCATTTT
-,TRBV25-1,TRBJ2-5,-,CASTTSTGYQETQYF,TGTGCCAGCACCACCTCGACAGGATATCAAGAGACCCAGTACTTC
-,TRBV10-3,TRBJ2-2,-,CAISPEGTGELFF,TGTGCCATCTCGCCGGAGGGCACCGGGGAGCTGTTTTTT
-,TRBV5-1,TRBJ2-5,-,CASSPTPRETQYF,TGCGCCAGCAGCCCGACCCCAAGGGAGACCCAGTACTTC
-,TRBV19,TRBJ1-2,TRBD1,CASSTRDSFYGYTF,TGTGCCAGTAGTACCCGGGACAGCTTCTATGGCTACACCTTC
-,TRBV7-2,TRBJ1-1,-,CASSPRGTENTEAFF,TGTGCCAGCAGCCCCCGGGGGACGGAGAACACTGAAGCTTTCTTT
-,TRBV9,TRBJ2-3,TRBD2,CASSLRTSGSPPDTQYF,TGTGCCAGCAGCCTCCGGACTAGCGGGAGCCCCCCAGATACGCAGTATTTT
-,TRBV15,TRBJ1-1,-,CATSRDIVTEAFF,TGTGCCACCAGCAGAGATATAGTAACTGAAGCTTTCTTT
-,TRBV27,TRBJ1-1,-,CASSLSWSAESTEAFF,TGTGCCAGCAGTTTATCGTGGTCGGCAGAATCAACTGAAGCTTTCTTT
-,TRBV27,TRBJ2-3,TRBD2,CASSLLPGGTDTQYF,TGTGCCAGCAGTTTGTTACCGGGAGGGACAGATACGCAGTATTTT
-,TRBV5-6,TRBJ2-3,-,CASSSDSRTDTQYF,TGTGCCAGCAGCTCGGACTCCCGCACAGATACGCAGTATTTT
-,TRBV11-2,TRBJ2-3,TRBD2,CASRETSGNSPGQYF,TGTGCCAGCAGGGAGACTAGCGGGAATTCTCCCGGGCAGTATTTT
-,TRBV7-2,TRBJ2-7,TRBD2,CASSLGVLAGGNEQYF,TGTGCCAGCAGCTTGGGGGTACTAGCGGGAGGTAACGAGCAGTACTTC
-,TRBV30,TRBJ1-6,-,CAWSITSDSPLHF,TGTGCCTGGAGTATCACATCGGATTCACCCCTCCACTTT
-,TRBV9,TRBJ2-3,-,CASSPLGAIAGTDTQYF,TGTGCCAGCAGCCCCCTGGGGGCGATAGCGGGCACAGATACGCAGTATTTT
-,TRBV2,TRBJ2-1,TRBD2,CASSGWEGRSYNEQFF,TGTGCCAGCAGTGGTTGGGAGGGGCGCTCCTACAATGAGCAGTTCTTC
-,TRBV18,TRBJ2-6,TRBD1,CASSQGQGSGANVLTF,TGTGCCAGCTCACAAGGACAGGGCTCCGGGGCCAACGTCCTGACTTTC
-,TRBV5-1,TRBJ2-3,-,CASSLGWTDTQYF,TGCGCCAGCAGCCTCGGTTGGACAGATACGCAGTATTTT
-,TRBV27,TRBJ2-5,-,CASSLWGQETQYF,TGTGCCAGCAGCCTCTGGGGTCAAGAGACCCAGTACTTC
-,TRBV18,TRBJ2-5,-,CASSPRTRGLGETQYF,TGTGCCAGCTCACCACGAACCAGGGGCTTAGGAGAGACCCAGTACTTC
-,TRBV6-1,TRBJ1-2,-,CASNGGAGHYGYTF,TGTGCCAGCAACGGAGGGGCAGGGCACTATGGCTACACCTTC
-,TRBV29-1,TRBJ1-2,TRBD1,CSAETGYGYTF,TGCAGCGCCGAGACAGGGTATGGCTACACCTTC
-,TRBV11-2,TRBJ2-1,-,CASSAGGGSKGEQFF,TGTGCCAGCAGCGCGGGTGGTGGATCGAAGGGTGAGCAGTTCTTC
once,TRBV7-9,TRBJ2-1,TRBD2,CASSFTGTSMLNEQFF,TGTGCCAGCAGCTTTACTGGGACTAGCATGCTCAATGAGCAGTTCTTC